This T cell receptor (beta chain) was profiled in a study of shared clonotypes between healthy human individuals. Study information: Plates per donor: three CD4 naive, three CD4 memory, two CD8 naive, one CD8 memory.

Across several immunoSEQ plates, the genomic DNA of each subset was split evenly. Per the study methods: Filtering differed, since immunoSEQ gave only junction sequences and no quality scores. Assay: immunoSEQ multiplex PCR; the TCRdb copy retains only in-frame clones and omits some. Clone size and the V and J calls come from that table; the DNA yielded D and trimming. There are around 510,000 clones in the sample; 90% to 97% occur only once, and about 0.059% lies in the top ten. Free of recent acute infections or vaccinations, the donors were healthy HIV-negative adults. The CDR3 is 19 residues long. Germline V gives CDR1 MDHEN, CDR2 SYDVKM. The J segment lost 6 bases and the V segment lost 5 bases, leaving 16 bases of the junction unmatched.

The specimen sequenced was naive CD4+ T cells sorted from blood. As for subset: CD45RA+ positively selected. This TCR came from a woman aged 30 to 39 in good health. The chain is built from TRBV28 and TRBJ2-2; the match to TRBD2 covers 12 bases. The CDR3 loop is CASSPSIGLAGGRAGELFF. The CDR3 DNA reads TGTGCCAGCAGTCCGTCCATTGGGCTAGCGGGAGGGAGGGCCGGGGAGCTGTTTTTT.